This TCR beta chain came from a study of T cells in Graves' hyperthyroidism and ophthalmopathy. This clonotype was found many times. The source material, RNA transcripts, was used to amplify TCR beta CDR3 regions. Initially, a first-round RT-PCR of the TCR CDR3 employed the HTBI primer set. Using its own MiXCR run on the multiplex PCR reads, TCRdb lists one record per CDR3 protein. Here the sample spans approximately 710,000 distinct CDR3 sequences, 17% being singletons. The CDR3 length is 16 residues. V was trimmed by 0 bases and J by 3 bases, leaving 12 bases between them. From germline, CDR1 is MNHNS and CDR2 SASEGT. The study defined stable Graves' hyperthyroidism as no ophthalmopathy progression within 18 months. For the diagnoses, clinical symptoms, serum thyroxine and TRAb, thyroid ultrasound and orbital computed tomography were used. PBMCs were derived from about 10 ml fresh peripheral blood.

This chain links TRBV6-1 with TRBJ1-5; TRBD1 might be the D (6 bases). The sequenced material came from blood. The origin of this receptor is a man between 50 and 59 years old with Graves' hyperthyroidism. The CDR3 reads CASSEALRDNNQPQHF. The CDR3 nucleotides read TGTGCCAGCAGTGAAGCTCTCCGGGACAACAATCAGCCCCAGCATTTT.